The subject of this entry is one T cell receptor beta chain. The sample comes from a study of T cell changes during pregnancy in multiple sclerosis. Profiling relied on immunoSEQ multiplex PCR, and the TCRdb table lists in-frame clones only, not all of them. The sample has under 50,000 clones; 95% are singletons. The germline V and J ends were trimmed by 4 bases and 1 base, with 11 bases remaining between them. Germline values: CDR1 LNHDA, CDR2 SQIVND (reference sequence). This CDR3 contains 14 residues. The chain couples TRBV19 to TRBJ2-7, with a weak D call TRBD1 (7 bases). This receptor was taken from a female donor with multiple sclerosis, enrolled in a pregnancy study. This material consisted of CD8+ T cells from peripheral blood mononuclear cells, taken in the first trimester of pregnancy. In DNA, the CDR3 is TGTGCCAGTAGTACGGCGGGACAGTCCTACGAGCAGTACTTC. The encoded protein is CASSTAGQSYEQYF.